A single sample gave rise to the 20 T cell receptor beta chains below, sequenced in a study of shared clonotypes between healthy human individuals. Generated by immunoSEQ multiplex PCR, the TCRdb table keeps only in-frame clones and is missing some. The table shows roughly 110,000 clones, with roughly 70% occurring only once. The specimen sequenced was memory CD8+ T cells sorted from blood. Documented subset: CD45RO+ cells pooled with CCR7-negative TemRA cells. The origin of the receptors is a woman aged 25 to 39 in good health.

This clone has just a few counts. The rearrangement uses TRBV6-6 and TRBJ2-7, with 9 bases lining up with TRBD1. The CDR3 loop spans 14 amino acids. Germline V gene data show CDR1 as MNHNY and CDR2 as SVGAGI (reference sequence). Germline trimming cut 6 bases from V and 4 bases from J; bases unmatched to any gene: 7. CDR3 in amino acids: CASSSTGGRYEQYF. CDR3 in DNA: TGTGCCAGCAGCTCTACAGGGGGCAGATACGAGCAGTACTTC.

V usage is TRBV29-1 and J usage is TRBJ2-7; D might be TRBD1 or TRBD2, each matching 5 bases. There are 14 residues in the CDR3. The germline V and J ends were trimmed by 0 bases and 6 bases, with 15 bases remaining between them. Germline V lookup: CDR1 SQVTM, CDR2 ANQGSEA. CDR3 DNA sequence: TGCAGCGTTGAAGATCGGGGCTTGAGCCCCGAGCAGTACTTC. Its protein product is CSVEDRGLSPEQYF.

Here the CDR3 DNA reads TGTGCCATCAGTGAGTCGGAGGGGGCGCTATGGGAGACCCAGTACTTC. This codes for CAISESEGALWETQYF. The genes are TRBV10-3 and TRBJ2-5; a possible D gene is TRBD1 (7 bases). This CDR3 contains 16 residues. Trimming took 0 bases from V and 5 from J, leaving 16 bases between them. Germline V gene data show CDR1 as ENHRY and CDR2 as SYGVKD.

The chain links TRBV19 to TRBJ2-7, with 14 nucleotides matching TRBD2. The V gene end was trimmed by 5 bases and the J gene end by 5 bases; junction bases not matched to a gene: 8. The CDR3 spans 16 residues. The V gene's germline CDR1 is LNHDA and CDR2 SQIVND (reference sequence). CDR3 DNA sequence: TGTGCCAGTAGTGATCGACTAGCGGGAGGGATCGACGAGCAGTACTTC. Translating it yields CASSDRLAGGIDEQYF.

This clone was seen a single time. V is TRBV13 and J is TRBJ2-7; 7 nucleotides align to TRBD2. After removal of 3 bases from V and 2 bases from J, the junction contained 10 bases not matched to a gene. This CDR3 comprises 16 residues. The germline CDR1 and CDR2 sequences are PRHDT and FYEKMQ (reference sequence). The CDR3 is CASSFQGLDAAYEQYF. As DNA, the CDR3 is TGTGCCAGCAGCTTCCAAGGACTAGATGCGGCCTACGAGCAGTACTTC.

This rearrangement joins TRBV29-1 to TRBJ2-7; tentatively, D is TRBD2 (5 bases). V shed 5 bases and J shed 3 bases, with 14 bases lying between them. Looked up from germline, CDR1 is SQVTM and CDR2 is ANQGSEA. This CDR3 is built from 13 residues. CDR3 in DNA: TGCAGCGTTTCGTCCGGGGAGCACTACGAGCAGTACTTC. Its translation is CSVSSGEHYEQYF.

The CDR3 DNA is TGTGCCAGCGGACAGAGCAATCAGCCCCAGCATTTT. This gives the protein CASGQSNQPQHF. V gene TRBV25-1 combines with J gene TRBJ1-5; maybe TRBD1 (6 bases). The CDR3 runs to 12 residues. Germline V lookup: CDR1 MGHDK, CDR2 SYGVNS. The V end lost 8 bases, the J end lost 1 base, and 6 bases lay between the germline ends.

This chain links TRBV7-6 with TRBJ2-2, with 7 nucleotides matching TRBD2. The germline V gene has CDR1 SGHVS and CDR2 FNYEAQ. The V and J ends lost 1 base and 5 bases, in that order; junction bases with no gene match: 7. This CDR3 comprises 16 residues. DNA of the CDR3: TGTGCCAGCAGCTTAGTAACCGCGGGAGTTACCGGGGAGCTGTTTTTT. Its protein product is CASSLVTAGVTGELFF.

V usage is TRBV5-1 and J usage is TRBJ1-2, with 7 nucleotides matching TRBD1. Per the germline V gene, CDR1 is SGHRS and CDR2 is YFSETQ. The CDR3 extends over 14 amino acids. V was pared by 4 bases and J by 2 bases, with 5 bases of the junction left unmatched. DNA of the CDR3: TGCGCCAGCAGCGTGGGACAGAAGAACTATGGCTACACCTTC. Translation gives CASSVGQKNYGYTF.

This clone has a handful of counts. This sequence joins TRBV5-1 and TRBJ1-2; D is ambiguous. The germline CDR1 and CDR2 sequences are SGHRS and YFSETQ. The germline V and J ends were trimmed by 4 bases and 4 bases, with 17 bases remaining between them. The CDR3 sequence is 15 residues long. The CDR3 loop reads CASSPGWGVLYGYTF. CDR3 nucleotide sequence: TGCGCCAGCAGCCCGGGTTGGGGAGTCCTCTATGGCTACACCTTC.

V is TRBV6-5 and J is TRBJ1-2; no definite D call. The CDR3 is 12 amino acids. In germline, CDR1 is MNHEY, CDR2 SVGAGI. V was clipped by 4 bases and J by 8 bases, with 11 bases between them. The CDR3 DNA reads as TGTGCCAGCAGTTCCCTCCCGCCAGGCTACACCTTC. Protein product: CASSSLPPGYTF.

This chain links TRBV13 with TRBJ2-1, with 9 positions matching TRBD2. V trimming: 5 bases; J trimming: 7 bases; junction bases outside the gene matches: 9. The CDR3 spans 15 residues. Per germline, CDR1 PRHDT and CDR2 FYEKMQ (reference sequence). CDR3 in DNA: TGTGCCAGCAGCCCGGGGACTAGCCACCCTAATGAGCAGTTCTTC. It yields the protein CASSPGTSHPNEQFF.

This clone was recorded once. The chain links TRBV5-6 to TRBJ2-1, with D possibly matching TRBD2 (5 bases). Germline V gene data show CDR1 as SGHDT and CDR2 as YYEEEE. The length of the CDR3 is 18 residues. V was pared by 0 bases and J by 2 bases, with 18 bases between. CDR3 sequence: CASSLVGLNERPYNEQFF. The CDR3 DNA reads TGTGCCAGCAGCTTGGTTGGGCTGAATGAGCGGCCCTACAATGAGCAGTTCTTC.

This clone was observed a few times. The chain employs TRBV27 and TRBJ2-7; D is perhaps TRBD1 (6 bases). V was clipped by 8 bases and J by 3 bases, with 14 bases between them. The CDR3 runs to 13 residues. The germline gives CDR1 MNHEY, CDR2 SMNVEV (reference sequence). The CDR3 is CASEGTKSYEQYF. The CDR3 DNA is TGTGCCAGCGAAGGGACAAAGAGCTACGAGCAGTACTTC.

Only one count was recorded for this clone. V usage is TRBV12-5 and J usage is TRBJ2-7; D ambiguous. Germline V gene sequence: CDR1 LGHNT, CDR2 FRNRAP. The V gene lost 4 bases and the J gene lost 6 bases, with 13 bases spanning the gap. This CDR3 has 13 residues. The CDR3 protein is CASGSGTSREQYF. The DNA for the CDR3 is TGTGCTAGTGGTTCCGGCACCTCCCGCGAGCAGTACTTC.

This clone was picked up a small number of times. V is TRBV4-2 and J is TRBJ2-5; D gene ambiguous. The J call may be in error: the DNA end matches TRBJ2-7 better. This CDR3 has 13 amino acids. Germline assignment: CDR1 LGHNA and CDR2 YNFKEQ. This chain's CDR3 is CASSQDLLYEQYF. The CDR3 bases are TGTGCCAGCAGCCAAGATCTCCTCTACGAGCAGTACTTC.

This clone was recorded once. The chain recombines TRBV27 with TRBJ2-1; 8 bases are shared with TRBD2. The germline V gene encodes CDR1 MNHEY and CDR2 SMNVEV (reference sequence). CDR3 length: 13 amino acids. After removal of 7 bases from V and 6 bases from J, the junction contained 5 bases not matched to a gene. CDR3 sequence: CASIRAGANEQFF. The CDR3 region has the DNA TGTGCCAGCATCCGAGCGGGAGCCAATGAGCAGTTCTTC.

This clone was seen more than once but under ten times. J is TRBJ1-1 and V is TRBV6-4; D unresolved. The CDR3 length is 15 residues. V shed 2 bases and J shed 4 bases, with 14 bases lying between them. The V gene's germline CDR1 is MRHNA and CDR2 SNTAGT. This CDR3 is CASSDDPGKVTEAFF. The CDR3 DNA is TGTGCCAGCAGTGACGATCCCGGGAAGGTCACTGAAGCTTTCTTT.

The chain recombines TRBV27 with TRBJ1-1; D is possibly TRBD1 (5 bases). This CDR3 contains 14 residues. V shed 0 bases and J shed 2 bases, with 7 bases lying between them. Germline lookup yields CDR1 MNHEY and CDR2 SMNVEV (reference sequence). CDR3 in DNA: TGTGCCAGCAGTTTATCAGGGGCCAACACTGAAGCTTTCTTT. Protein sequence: CASSLSGANTEAFF.

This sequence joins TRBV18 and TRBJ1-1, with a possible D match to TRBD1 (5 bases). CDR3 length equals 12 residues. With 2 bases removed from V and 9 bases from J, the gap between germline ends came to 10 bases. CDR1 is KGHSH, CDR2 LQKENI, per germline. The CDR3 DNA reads TGTGCCAGCTCACCAGGTTGGGGGAAAGCTTTCTTT. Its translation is CASSPGWGKAFF.